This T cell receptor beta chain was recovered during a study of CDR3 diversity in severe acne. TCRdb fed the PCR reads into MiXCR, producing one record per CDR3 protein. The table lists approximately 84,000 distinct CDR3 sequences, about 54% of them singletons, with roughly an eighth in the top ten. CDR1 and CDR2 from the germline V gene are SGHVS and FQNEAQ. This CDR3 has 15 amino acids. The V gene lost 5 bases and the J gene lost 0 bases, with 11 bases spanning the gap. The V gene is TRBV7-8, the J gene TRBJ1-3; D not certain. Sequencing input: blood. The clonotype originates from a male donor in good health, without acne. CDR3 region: CASSVSGNSGNTIYF. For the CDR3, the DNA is TGTGCCAGCAGCGTGTCGGGGAACTCTGGAAACACCATATATTTT.